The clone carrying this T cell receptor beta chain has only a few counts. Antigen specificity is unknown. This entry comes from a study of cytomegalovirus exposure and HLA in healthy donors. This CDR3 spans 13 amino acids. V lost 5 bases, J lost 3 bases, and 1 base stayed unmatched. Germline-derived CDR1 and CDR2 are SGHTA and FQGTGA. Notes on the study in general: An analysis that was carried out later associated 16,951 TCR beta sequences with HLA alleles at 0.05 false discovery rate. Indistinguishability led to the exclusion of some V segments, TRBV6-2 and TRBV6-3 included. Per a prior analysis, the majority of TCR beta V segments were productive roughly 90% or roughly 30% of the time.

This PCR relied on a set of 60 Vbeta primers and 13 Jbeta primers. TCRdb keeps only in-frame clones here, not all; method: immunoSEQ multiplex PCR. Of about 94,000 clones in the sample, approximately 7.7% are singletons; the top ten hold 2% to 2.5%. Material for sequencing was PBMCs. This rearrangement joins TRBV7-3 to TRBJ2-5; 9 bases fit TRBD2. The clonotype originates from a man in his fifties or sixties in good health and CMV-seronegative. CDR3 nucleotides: TGTGCCAGCAGCCGGACTAGCGAAGAGACCCAGTACTTC. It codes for CASSRTSEETQYF.